These 32 T cell receptor beta chains originate from one sample sequenced in a study of cytomegalovirus exposure and HLA in healthy donors. This PCR relied on a set of 60 Vbeta primers and 13 Jbeta primers. The repertoire was sequenced with immunoSEQ multiplex PCR; TCRdb's copy has only in-frame clones and lacks some. The profile shows over 85,000 clones, around 63% of them singletons. The material sequenced was PBMCs. These receptors came from a human donor in good health.

The CDR3: CASRSRATSNEKLFF. CDR3 sequence (DNA): TGTGCCAGCAGGTCGAGGGCTACCTCCAATGAAAAACTGTTTTTT. This sequence joins TRBV11-3 and TRBJ1-4, with no clear D. The CDR3 is made up of 15 amino acids. V lost 6 bases and J 5 bases, leaving 16 bases between the germline ends. Germline V gene data show CDR1 as SGHNT and CDR2 as YENEEA.

This chain connects TRBV6-5 to TRBJ1-2; 7 bases agree with TRBD1. The CDR3 spans 15 residues. Germline CDR1 reads MNHEY; CDR2 reads SVGAGI. The junction had 13 bases not matched to a gene; V was cut back by 4 bases and J by 8 bases. CDR3: CASSSWDSRFDGYTF. The CDR3 nucleotides read TGTGCCAGCAGTTCTTGGGACAGCCGCTTTGACGGCTACACCTTC.

This clone has more than one count but fewer than ten. The rearrangement links TRBV6-6 to TRBJ2-4, with D hard to call. CDR1 and CDR2 (germline): MNHNY, SVGAGI (reference sequence). The V end was cut by 0 bases, the J end by 7 bases, with 4 bases between. The CDR3 length is 12 residues. Written as DNA, the CDR3 is TGTGCCAGCAGTTACTCGGAGAACATTCAGTACTTC. Translated: CASSYSENIQYF.

V and J are TRBV4-2 and TRBJ2-2; D is unclear. This CDR3 region has 14 residues. The germline V gene encodes CDR1 LGHNA and CDR2 YNFKEQ. V was clipped by 3 bases and J by 4 bases, with 9 bases between them. CDR3: CASSQRLTTGELFF. For the CDR3, the DNA is TGTGCCAGCAGCCAGAGACTCACCACCGGGGAGCTGTTTTTT.

This clone was picked up a small number of times. This chain joins TRBV11-2 and TRBJ2-7, with 12 positions matching TRBD2. J was trimmed by 2 bases and V by 1 base; bases with no gene match: 3. CDR3 size: 16 residues. The germline V gene has CDR1 SGHAT and CDR2 FQNNGV. CDR3 coding DNA: TGTGCCAGCAGCTTAGCGAGACTAGCGGGAGCCTACGAGCAGTACTTC. Translation gives CASSLARLAGAYEQYF.

Only a few counts were recorded for this clone. CDR3 sequence: CATRHWVGAGGPEQFF. The CDR3 DNA sequence: TGTGCCACCCGCCACTGGGTTGGAGCGGGAGGGCCTGAGCAGTTCTTC. The chain carries TRBV15 and TRBJ2-1; TRBD2 aligns across 10 bases. This CDR3 spans 16 amino acids. V was pared by 8 bases and J by 9 bases, with 16 bases of the junction left unmatched. Germline V gene lookup returns CDR1 LNHNV and CDR2 YYDKDF (reference sequence).

This clone has only a few counts. The V gene is TRBV5-1, the J gene TRBJ2-7; D may be TRBD2 (6 bases). The germline gives CDR1 SGHRS, CDR2 YFSETQ. This CDR3 has 15 amino acids. Trimming pared 3 bases from V and 2 bases from J, leaving 15 bases between. CDR3 amino acids: CASSWGESATYEQYF. CDR3 nucleotide sequence: TGCGCCAGCAGCTGGGGGGAGTCAGCTACCTACGAGCAGTACTTC.

V and J are TRBV28 and TRBJ1-2, with D possibly TRBD1 on 6 matching bases. The CDR3 runs to 19 residues. The germline CDR1 and CDR2 sequences are MDHEN and SYDVKM. V was clipped by 4 bases and J by 4 bases, with 28 bases between them. CDR3 bases: TGTGCCAGCAGTTCCTCTTCAACAGGGTCTAACACGGCCATCTATGGCTACACCTTC. Translation gives CASSSSSTGSNTAIYGYTF.

The gene calls are TRBV29-1 and TRBJ2-5, with 8 bases lining up with TRBD1. There are 12 residues in the CDR3. The V gene end was trimmed by 4 bases and the J gene end by 5 bases; junction bases not matched to a gene: 3. The germline CDR1 and CDR2 sequences are SQVTM and ANQGSEA. As DNA, the CDR3 is TGCAGCGTTGGTTACAGGGGGGAGACCCAGTACTTC. This encodes CSVGYRGETQYF.

This sequence joins TRBV6-1 and TRBJ2-7; tentatively, D is TRBD1 (6 bases). The V and J ends lost 7 bases and 1 base respectively, with 17 bases between them. Germline assignment: CDR1 MNHNS and CDR2 SASEGT. The CDR3 has 15 amino acids. The CDR3 loop is CASTPNRVLSYEQYF. The DNA for the CDR3 is TGTGCCAGCACGCCGAACAGGGTCCTATCCTACGAGCAGTACTTC.

This clone occurred a few times. This rearrangement joins TRBV19 to TRBJ1-1; D is undetermined. The V gene's germline CDR1 is LNHDA and CDR2 SQIVND (reference sequence). The CDR3 is 14 residues long. V dropped 3 bases and J dropped 4 bases, with 12 bases sitting between them. CDR3 amino acids: CASSIFTSATEAFF. The DNA of the CDR3 is TGTGCCAGTAGTATCTTCACCAGTGCCACTGAAGCTTTCTTT.

The J gene is TRBJ2-5, the V gene TRBV29-1; a weak D match, TRBD2 (5 bases). Germline CDR1 and CDR2: SQVTM and ANQGSEA. V shed 7 bases and J shed 5 bases, with 20 bases lying between them. The CDR3 covers 14 residues. The CDR3 region is CSAVTTRLGETQYF. The CDR3 DNA reads as TGCAGCGCCGTCACCACTAGACTCGGGGAGACCCAGTACTTC.

The genes are TRBV5-1 and TRBJ1-3; 7 bases are a match to TRBD1. The V and J ends lost 0 bases and 4 bases, in that order; junction bases with no gene match: 7. Germline CDR1 and CDR2: SGHRS and YFSETQ. The CDR3 contains 16 residues. CDR3 DNA sequence: TGCGCCAGCAGCTTGGGGGACAGCCTAATCGGAAACACCATATATTTT. Translating it yields CASSLGDSLIGNTIYF.

This clone came up once. This chain joins TRBV11-2 and TRBJ2-3; TRBD1 might be the D (5 bases). CDR1 is SGHAT and CDR2 is FQNNGV in the germline V gene. The CDR3 consists of 16 residues. V shed 4 bases and J shed 4 bases, with 18 bases lying between them. The CDR3 loop reads CASSSHLPGFPDTQYF. As DNA, the CDR3 is TGTGCCAGCAGCTCCCACCTACCAGGGTTCCCAGATACGCAGTATTTT. Complete variable domain (other parts from reference TRBV11-2 and TRBJ2-3): EAGVAQSPRYKIIEKRQSVAFWCNPISGHATLYWYQQILGQGPKLLIQFQNNGVVDDSQLPKDRFSAERLKGVDSTLKIQPAKLEDSAVYLCASSSHLPGFPDTQYFGPGTRLTVL.

The chain employs TRBV28 and TRBJ2-1; 12 positions agree with TRBD2. V gave up 8 bases and J gave up 8 bases; unmatched junction bases: 7. The CDR3 is 14 amino acids. Per the germline V gene, CDR1 is MDHEN and CDR2 is SYDVKM. CDR3 DNA sequence: TGTGCCAGCCGTCGACTAGCGGGAGTCTATGAGCAGTTCTTC. Translation gives CASRRLAGVYEQFF.

V gene TRBV25-1 combines with J gene TRBJ1-1; D gene uncertain. From germline, CDR1 is MGHDK and CDR2 SYGVNS. The CDR3 has 13 residues. Trimming removed 3 bases from V and 11 bases from J, with 16 bases in between. Here the CDR3 DNA reads TGTGCCAGCAGTGACTGGGCCGGGATTAGTGCTTTCTTT. It yields the protein CASSDWAGISAFF. The whole variable domain, remainder taken from reference TRBV25-1 and TRBJ1-1, is EADIYQTPRYLVIGTGKKITLECSQTMGHDKMYWYQQDPGMELHLIHYSYGVNSTEKGDLSSESTVSRIRTEHFPLTLESARPSHTSQYLCASSDWAGISAFFGQGTRLTVV.

The chain links TRBV5-1 to TRBJ2-1, with D perhaps matching TRBD2 (5 bases). Germline V gives CDR1 SGHRS, CDR2 YFSETQ. The CDR3 runs to 15 residues. Trimming pared 0 bases from V and 6 bases from J, leaving 13 bases between. The DNA for the CDR3 is TGCGCCAGCAGCTTGGTGACTAATCGAGGCAATGAGCAGTTCTTC. It encodes CASSLVTNRGNEQFF.

V usage is TRBV29-1 and J usage is TRBJ2-7; 7 bases fit TRBD2. Trimming removed 5 bases from V and 6 bases from J; junction bases left unmatched: 16. Germline V lookup: CDR1 SQVTM, CDR2 ANQGSEA. The CDR3 covers 15 residues. The CDR3 protein is CSVQGGTTTYGEQYF. The CDR3 nucleotides are TGCAGCGTTCAAGGTGGGACTACCACGTATGGCGAGCAGTACTTC.

This clone was detected a few times. V gene TRBV4-2 combines with J gene TRBJ1-2; TRBD1 agrees at 8 bases. V was clipped by 3 bases and J by 1 base; unmatched bases: 4. This CDR3 contains 15 residues. The germline CDR1 and CDR2 sequences are LGHNA and YNFKEQ. The CDR3 nucleotides read TGTGCCAGCAGCCAGGGACAGGAACTTAACTATGGCTACACCTTC. Residues: CASSQGQELNYGYTF.

The chain has TRBV7-6 and TRBJ2-7, with 10 nucleotides matching TRBD2. CDR3 length: 15 amino acids. Germline CDR1 reads SGHVS; CDR2 reads FNYEAQ. After removal of 5 bases from V and 4 bases from J, the junction contained 8 bases not matched to a gene. The CDR3 bases are TGTGCCAGCAGCCCTAGGACTAGCGGCAGGTACGAGCAGTACTTC. It is translated as CASSPRTSGRYEQYF.

This clone has only a few counts. The rearrangement joins TRBV10-2 to TRBJ2-2, with TRBD2 matching over 8 bases. Germline CDR1 reads WSHSY; CDR2 reads SAAADI. The trim removed 6 bases at V and 5 bases at J, leaving 8 bases unmatched. This CDR3 region has 15 residues. The CDR3 region is CASRDSGSRTGELFF. The CDR3 DNA reads as TGCGCCAGCAGAGACAGCGGGAGTCGGACCGGGGAGCTGTTTTTT.

V and J are TRBV9 and TRBJ1-4; D gene unclear. The CDR3 extends over 15 amino acids. The germline V gene encodes CDR1 SGDLS and CDR2 YYNGEE. V gave up 4 bases and J gave up 7 bases, with 17 bases separating them. The DNA for the CDR3 is TGTGCCAGCAGCTTCGGGGATTTCTCGGGTGAAAAACTGTTTTTT. This sequence encodes CASSFGDFSGEKLFF.

The V gene is TRBV30, the J gene TRBJ1-5; D unresolved. Germline V lookup: CDR1 GTSNPN, CDR2 SVGIG (reference sequence). Trimming stripped 1 base from V and 0 bases from J, with 10 bases between. The CDR3 contains 15 residues. Written as DNA, the CDR3 is TGTGCCTGGAGTGACAGTGAACATAGCAATCAGCCCCAGCATTTT. This translates into CAWSDSEHSNQPQHF.

This clone came up a few times. The V and J genes are TRBV15 and TRBJ1-5; the match to TRBD1 covers 11 bases. J lost 8 bases, V lost 4 bases, and 7 bases had no gene match. CDR1 is LNHNV, CDR2 YYDKDF, per germline (reference sequence). CDR3 length: 15 amino acids. The CDR3 region is CATSTGQGAFEPQHF. The CDR3 bases are TGTGCCACCAGCACCGGACAGGGGGCCTTTGAGCCCCAGCATTTT.

This clone was picked up a small number of times. V gene TRBV6-6 combines with J gene TRBJ1-5; D is possibly TRBD1 (5 bases). The ends were cut back, 7 bases at V and 7 bases at J, with 5 bases in the middle. The CDR3 is 10 residues long. Per the germline V gene, CDR1 is MNHNY and CDR2 is SVGAGI (reference sequence). This CDR3 is CASNRQPQHF. The CDR3 coding sequence is TGTGCCAGCAACAGGCAGCCCCAGCATTTT.

This clone has only a few counts. This chain connects TRBV27 to TRBJ2-7, with D perhaps matching TRBD1 (5 bases). Trimming pared 2 bases from V and 5 bases from J, leaving 13 bases between. The germline gives CDR1 MNHEY, CDR2 SMNVEV (reference sequence). The CDR3 consists of 14 residues. This CDR3 reads CASSLVGRVDEQYF. DNA of the CDR3: TGTGCCAGCAGTTTAGTGGGCAGGGTAGACGAGCAGTACTTC.

V usage is TRBV6-6 and J usage is TRBJ2-1, with TRBD2 as a possible D gene (6 bases). Trimming removed 6 bases at V and 9 bases at J, with 9 bases between. CDR1 is MNHNY and CDR2 is SVGAGI in the germline V gene (reference sequence). The CDR3 covers 11 residues. The DNA for the CDR3 is TGTGCCAGCAGGGGAGGTGGTGAGCAGTTCTTC. It specifies CASRGGGEQFF.

This clone was found a few times. The rearrangement uses TRBV9 and TRBJ2-1; 8 nucleotides align to TRBD1. Germline loops: CDR1 SGDLS, CDR2 YYNGEE. The trim removed 3 bases at V and 8 bases at J, leaving 10 bases unmatched. This CDR3 is 15 amino acids long. The CDR3 sequence is CASSASRGLTDEQFF. In nucleotides, the CDR3 is TGTGCCAGCAGCGCCTCCAGGGGGCTGACGGATGAGCAGTTCTTC.

This clone came up once. The genes are TRBV5-6 and TRBJ2-5, with TRBD2 matching 7 bases. The CDR3 is made up of 14 amino acids. The germline CDR1 and CDR2 sequences are SGHDT and YYEEEE. The trim removed 0 bases at V and 5 bases at J, leaving 4 bases unmatched. The CDR3 region has the DNA TGTGCCAGCAGCTTGGCCTCCGGGAGGGAGACCCAGTACTTC. Amino acids: CASSLASGRETQYF.

The chain links TRBV6-1 to TRBJ2-7; perhaps TRBD2 as D (6 bases). Trimming cost V 0 bases and J 4 bases, with 16 bases left between them. Germline loops: CDR1 MNHNS, CDR2 SASEGT. The CDR3 has 16 amino acids. The CDR3 nucleotides read TGTGCCAGCAGTGAAGCGGGCGGGACTGAGGATTACGAGCAGTACTTC. Protein sequence: CASSEAGGTEDYEQYF.

This clone was picked up a small number of times. V and J are TRBV9 and TRBJ2-1; 11 bases are shared with TRBD2. Germline V CDR1 and CDR2: SGDLS, YYNGEE. Unmatched junction bases numbered 6, after V lost 3 bases and J lost 7 bases. This CDR3 region has 15 residues. Here the CDR3 reads CASSALLAGENEQFF. The CDR3, as DNA: TGTGCCAGCAGCGCCTTACTAGCGGGGGAAAATGAGCAGTTCTTC.

This chain uses TRBV5-6 with TRBJ2-3; 9 nucleotides agree with TRBD1. Germline V gives CDR1 SGHDT, CDR2 YYEEEE. The CDR3 contains 15 residues. Germline trimming cut 4 bases from V and 4 bases from J; bases unmatched to any gene: 7. CDR3 loop: CASSTGQGNADTQYF. The CDR3 nucleotides are TGTGCCAGCAGCACGGGACAGGGAAATGCAGATACGCAGTATTTT.